This TCR beta chain was profiled in a study of blood T cell repertoires in COVID-19. Whole-study context: Sample material is recorded as cDNA or gDNA derived from T cells, B-cell-depleted T cells, or PBMCs.

This clone was detected once. Repertoires were generated with immunoSEQ multiplex PCR, while TCRdb's copy carries only in-frame clones and drops some. The sample contains tens of thousands of clones, 75% to 90% of which appear only once. The V end lost 6 bases, the J end lost 4 bases, and 15 bases lay between the germline ends. The CDR3 consists of 15 residues. Germline CDR1 and CDR2: MDHEN and SYDVKM. The clonotype originates from a human donor in a cohort sampled during active COVID-19. The rearrangement joins TRBV28 to TRBJ2-2; D unclear. Sequenced input: peripheral blood. The CDR3 DNA sequence: TGTGCCAGCAGACCCCCGACGTCGGGCACCGGGGAGCTGTTTTTT. Amino acid sequence: CASRPPTSGTGELFF.